This T cell receptor (beta chain) was sequenced in a study of identical twins. All donors comprised healthy Caucasians. TCRdb passed the 5' RACE reads through MiXCR, listing each CDR3 protein once. The data show roughly 690,000 distinct CDR3 sequences, approximately 6.1% seen once. V was cut by 4 bases and J by 3 bases, with 15 bases left in between. CDR3 length: 15 amino acids. Germline assignment: CDR1 SGHRS and CDR2 YFSETQ. This clonotype has ten or more counts. Its antigen is not identified. Study-wide results and caveats: Memory repertoires showed no such pattern, whereas abundant cord blood beta clonotypes carried fewer insertions. Diverse VJ usage suggested most zero-insertion clonotypes were not invariant T cells.

The sequence was collected from a man between 18 and 35 years old in good health. Sequenced input: naive T cells sorted from blood. The chain combines TRBV5-1 with TRBJ2-3; tentatively, D is TRBD1 (7 bases). The CDR3 coding sequence is TGCGCCAGCAGCCAACGGCCAGGGGGGACAGATACGCAGTATTTT. Protein: CASSQRPGGTDTQYF.